This T cell receptor beta chain was profiled in a study of technical replicates of blood from a handful of donors. The V gene end was trimmed by 5 bases and the J gene end by 2 bases; junction bases not matched to a gene: 6. This CDR3 contains 16 residues. The V gene's germline CDR1 is MGHDK and CDR2 SYGVNS. TCRdb's table, derived via immunoSEQ multiplex PCR, lists solely in-frame clones and lacks some. Of tens of thousands of clones listed, roughly nine tenths were seen once; the top ten hold approximately 0.39%. This sequence joins TRBV25-1 and TRBJ2-1; 10 bases are shared with TRBD2. The TCR sequence derives from a human donor in good health. Sequenced input: T cells isolated from PBMCs. CDR3 in amino acids: CASSLELAGAYNEQFF. The CDR3, as DNA: TGTGCCAGCAGTCTCGAGCTAGCGGGAGCCTACAATGAGCAGTTCTTC. Variable domain in full (rest from reference TRBV25-1 and TRBJ2-1): EADIYQTPRYLVIGTGKKITLECSQTMGHDKMYWYQQDPGMELHLIHYSYGVNSTEKGDLSSESTVSRIRTEHFPLTLESARPSHTSQYLCASSLELAGAYNEQFFGPGTRLTVL.